These 4 T cell receptor beta chains originate from one sample sequenced in a study of blood T cell repertoires in COVID-19. Repertoires were generated with immunoSEQ multiplex PCR, while TCRdb's copy carries only in-frame clones and drops some. The sample holds about 440,000 clones; roughly 87% are singletons and the top ten take approximately 2%. The sample taken for sequencing was PBMCs or T cells enriched from blood (not recorded which). These receptors originate from a woman aged 18-29 years with acute COVID-19.

The rearrangement links TRBV29-1 to TRBJ1-2, with 10 positions matching TRBD1. The CDR3 contains 13 residues. J gave up 4 bases and V 5 bases, and 4 bases lay outside the gene matches. Germline lookup yields CDR1 SQVTM and CDR2 ANQGSEA. CDR3 in amino acids: CSVLGQGPYGYTF. CDR3 coding DNA: TGCAGCGTTTTGGGACAGGGGCCCTATGGCTACACCTTC.

The chain uses TRBV7-2 and TRBJ1-1, with TRBD1 as a possible D gene (5 bases). Germline CDR1 and CDR2: SGHTA and FQGNSA. Trimming shortened V by 1 base and J by 8 bases, and 11 bases separated the two germline ends. CDR3 length: 13 residues. The CDR3 DNA is TGTGCCAGCAGCTTAGTAACCGGGGGAGAAGCTTTCTTT. Residues: CASSLVTGGEAFF.

Of note for this clone: The same CDR3 arises from other DNA sequences in this sample as well. The chain combines TRBV5-1 with TRBJ1-2; no clear D. Germline CDR1 SGHRS, CDR2 YFSETQ. The CDR3 spans 14 residues. The V end was cut by 0 bases, the J end by 0 bases, with 6 bases between. This CDR3 is CASSLDRANYGYTF. DNA of the CDR3: TGCGCCAGCAGCTTGGACAGAGCTAACTATGGCTACACCTTC.

V usage is TRBV5-1 and J usage is TRBJ2-3; 8 bases line up with TRBD2. Germline V lookup: CDR1 SGHRS, CDR2 YFSETQ. The CDR3 has 14 amino acids. The V segment lost 6 bases and the J segment 3 bases; nucleotides outside the gene matches: 6. The CDR3 nucleotides read TGCGCCAGCAACCCCGGACTAGCAACAGATACGCAGTATTTT. As protein: CASNPGLATDTQYF.